The clone carrying this T cell receptor (beta chain) was detected only a few times. Its cognate antigen is unknown. A universal primer site was added by template switching, and unique molecular identifiers were carried by the cDNA. TCRdb processed the 5' RACE reads anew with MiXCR; each CDR3 protein has one entry. The sample holds around 480,000 distinct CDR3 sequences; 11% to 15% are singletons and the top ten take 0.5% to 0.65%. These data are taken from a study of identical twins. CDR1 is LGHDT and CDR2 is YNNKEL in the germline V gene (reference sequence). V lost 4 bases to trimming and J lost 1 base, with 11 bases between them. The length of the CDR3 is 14 residues. Study outcomes and limitations: Within cord blood, abundant beta clonotypes carried fewer insertions, but memory repertoires showed no such trend.

These data also formed part of another study, on yellow fever vaccine responses in identical twins.

The TCR sequence derives from a woman between 18 and 30 years old in good health. The sequenced sample was CD4+ T cells sorted from blood. The V gene is TRBV3-1, the J gene TRBJ2-7; D gene uncertain. The CDR3 region is CASSPPRRSYEQYF. CDR3 sequence (DNA): TGTGCCAGCAGCCCCCCGCGGCGGTCCTACGAGCAGTACTTC.